This T cell receptor (beta chain) was identified during a study of blood T cell repertoires in COVID-19. Study-wide background: The United States, Italy and Spain provided the acute and convalescent COVID-19 samples. Nucleic acid was either cDNA or gDNA, and it came from T cells, B-cell-depleted T cells, or PBMCs.

As handled by the study authors: Amplification of reference gene primers provided the estimated nucleated cell counts. Produced via immunoSEQ multiplex PCR; TCRdb's table is partial and in-frame only. The DNA was the basis for D and trimming; V, J and clone size are from that table. The top ten clones hold around 0.84% of a sample with hundreds of thousands of clones, 80% to 95% of them seen once. The CDR3 loop spans 16 amino acids. Unmatched junction bases numbered 3, after V lost 1 base and J lost 3 bases. Looked up from germline, CDR1 is SGHRS and CDR2 is YFSETQ. This chain connects TRBV5-1 to TRBJ2-1, with 11 bases fitting TRBD2. The receptor's source is a man in his sixties with COVID-19, enrolled during active disease. Sequenced sample: peripheral blood. CDR3 amino acids: CASSLLTSGSYNEQFF. CDR3 nucleotides: TGCGCCAGCAGCTTGCTTACTAGCGGGAGCTACAATGAGCAGTTCTTC.